This T cell receptor (beta chain) is drawn from a study of cytomegalovirus exposure and HLA in healthy donors. Background on the study: Among the roughly 400 donors who were genotyped, about 84% fell in the genetic ancestry cluster that is associated with self-reported Caucasian donors. Findings of the study overall: Later work associated around 18,000 TCR beta sequences with HLA alleles at 0.05 false discovery rate. Some V segments (TRBV6-2 and TRBV6-3 among them) were excluded as indistinguishable. It was reported in a later analysis that an Asian-associated ancestry cluster showed fewer N-insertions than the approximately 670-donor mean.

With regard to this clone: Its antigen is unknown.

The CDR3 is 16 amino acids. The V end was cut by 6 bases, the J end by 2 bases, with 18 bases between. Germline V gene lookup returns CDR1 MNHEY and CDR2 SMNVEV (reference sequence). With 60 Vbeta and 13 Jbeta primers, the PCR was carried out. Method: immunoSEQ multiplex PCR; TCRdb's copy keeps in-frame clones and lacks some. Of roughly 100,000 clones in the sample, around 61% are singletons; the top ten hold under 3.5%. This clonotype originated in a woman aged 50 to 65 in good health and CMV-seronegative. This chain joins TRBV27 and TRBJ2-3, with TRBD1 as a possible D gene (5 bases). Sequencing was carried out using PBMCs. In nucleotides, the CDR3 is TGTGCCAGCAGCCGAGACAGTAACGCTTTCACAGATACGCAGTATTTT. It specifies CASSRDSNAFTDTQYF.